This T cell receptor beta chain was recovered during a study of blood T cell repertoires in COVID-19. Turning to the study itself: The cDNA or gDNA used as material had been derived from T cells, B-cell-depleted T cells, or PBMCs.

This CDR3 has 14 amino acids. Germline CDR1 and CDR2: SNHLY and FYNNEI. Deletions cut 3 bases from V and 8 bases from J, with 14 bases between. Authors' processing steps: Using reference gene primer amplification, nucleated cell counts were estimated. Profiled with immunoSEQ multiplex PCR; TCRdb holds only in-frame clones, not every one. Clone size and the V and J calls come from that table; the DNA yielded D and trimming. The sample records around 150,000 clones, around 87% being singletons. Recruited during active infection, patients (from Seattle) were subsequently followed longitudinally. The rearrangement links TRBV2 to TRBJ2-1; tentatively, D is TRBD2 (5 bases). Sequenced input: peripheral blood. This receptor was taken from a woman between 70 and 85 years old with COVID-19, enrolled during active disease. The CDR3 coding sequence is TGTGCCAGCAGTGATGCGGAGGTGAAATATGAGCAGTTCTTC. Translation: CASSDAEVKYEQFF.